Shown below are 28 T cell receptor beta chains from a single sample sequenced in a study of shared clonotypes between healthy human individuals. Here immunoSEQ multiplex PCR was the method, and the copy in TCRdb shows in-frame clones only, minus some. The sample records 760,000 or so clones, around 96% being singletons. Positive CCR7 selection of CD45RO-negative cells yielded the naive CD8 cells, and terminally differentiated effector memory CD45RA+ cells were excluded. Input material: naive CD8+ T cells sorted from blood. The receptors shown here come from a man aged 25-45 years in good health.

This clone was observed once. The genes are TRBV6-1 and TRBJ2-1, with 7 bases matching TRBD1. The CDR3 consists of 14 residues. Germline lookup yields CDR1 MNHNS and CDR2 SASEGT. The junction had 7 bases not matched to a gene; V was cut back by 8 bases and J by 3 bases. Here the CDR3 reads CASLRTGLYNEQFF. CDR3 nucleotide sequence: TGTGCCAGCCTGCGGACAGGCCTCTACAATGAGCAGTTCTTC.

This clone was observed once. The V and J genes are TRBV14 and TRBJ2-5; no clear D. V was cut by 2 bases and J by 5 bases, with 6 bases left in between. Germline V gene data show CDR1 as SGHDN and CDR2 as FVKESK. There are 12 residues in the CDR3. CDR3 residues: CASSQWMETQYF. DNA for the CDR3: TGTGCCAGCAGCCAATGGATGGAGACCCAGTACTTC.

The chain is built from TRBV5-6 and TRBJ2-7, with 11 bases that match TRBD2. J lost 5 bases, V lost 4 bases, and 11 bases had no gene match. CDR1 and CDR2 from the germline V gene are SGHDT and YYEEEE. CDR3 length equals 16 residues. This chain's CDR3 is CASSRSGRARRNEQYF. CDR3 bases: TGTGCCAGCAGCCGTAGCGGGAGGGCCAGGAGGAACGAGCAGTACTTC.

V usage is TRBV27 and J usage is TRBJ2-2; D assignment may be TRBD1 or TRBD2 (6 bases each). Germline V CDR1 and CDR2: MNHEY, SMNVEV (reference sequence). CDR3 size: 17 residues. Trimming cost V 0 bases and J 2 bases, with 13 bases left between them. Here the CDR3 reads CASSLSEGDGNTGELFF. The CDR3 DNA is TGTGCCAGCAGTTTATCGGAGGGGGACGGTAACACCGGGGAGCTGTTTTTT.

This chain connects TRBV10-2 to TRBJ1-2; D is uncertain. The CDR3 loop spans 15 amino acids. CDR1 is WSHSY and CDR2 is SAAADI in the germline V gene. The V gene lost 7 bases and the J gene lost 0 bases, with 15 bases spanning the gap. CDR3 DNA: TGCGCCAGCACCCCTTCCCAGGACGCTAACTATGGCTACACCTTC. This codes for CASTPSQDANYGYTF.

A note on this clone: The sample holds other DNA sequences that translate to the same CDR3. This chain connects TRBV7-9 to TRBJ2-1; D gene ambiguous. CDR3 length: 11 residues. The V gene's germline CDR1 is SEHNR and CDR2 FQNEAQ (reference sequence). Trimming stripped 5 bases from V and 7 bases from J, with 6 bases between. CDR3 coding DNA: TGTGCCAGCAGCGTTGATAATGAGCAGTTCTTC. Translation: CASSVDNEQFF.

For this clone: Within the sample, other DNA sequences also encode this same CDR3. The chain uses TRBV27 and TRBJ2-7; 7 positions agree with TRBD1. Germline CDR1 and CDR2: MNHEY and SMNVEV (reference sequence). Trimming removed 8 bases from V and 0 bases from J; junction bases left unmatched: 10. The CDR3 length is 15 residues. CDR3 region: CASSPTGTASYEQYF. CDR3 in DNA: TGTGCCAGCTCTCCGACCGGGACAGCCTCCTACGAGCAGTACTTC.

The chain employs TRBV29-1 and TRBJ1-2, with TRBD1 matching over 7 bases. Unmatched junction bases numbered 14, after V lost 6 bases and J lost 4 bases. CDR1 is SQVTM and CDR2 is ANQGSEA in the germline V gene. The CDR3 contains 15 residues. The CDR3 here is CSVDTRQGSVYGYTF. DNA for the CDR3: TGCAGCGTAGACACGAGACAGGGCTCGGTCTATGGCTACACCTTC.

V gene TRBV1 combines with J gene TRBJ1-5; the table assigns TRBD1, which was not confirmed against the DNA. TRBV1 is a recognized pseudogene. The length of the CDR3 is 14 residues. The CDR3 nucleotides read TGCACCAGCCGTACGTGGGCCCGATTCCAGCCCCAGCATTTT. It yields the protein CTSRTWARFQPQHF.

This clone was seen a single time. This sample also contains other DNA sequences that code for the same CDR3. The rearrangement uses TRBV19 and TRBJ2-1, with TRBD1 as a possible D gene (6 bases). The CDR3 runs to 13 residues. Germline-derived CDR1 and CDR2 are LNHDA and SQIVND (reference sequence). Deletions cut 2 bases from V and 10 bases from J, with 12 bases between. Written as DNA, the CDR3 is TGTGCCAGTAGTATATTAGGGGGACGCGAGCAGTTCTTC. Its translation is CASSILGGREQFF.

The chain is built from TRBV7-2 and TRBJ2-7; 10 positions agree with TRBD2. V shed 1 base, J shed 3 bases, and the junction held 9 bases outside the gene matches. There are 17 residues in the CDR3. In germline, CDR1 is SGHTA, CDR2 FQGNSA. The CDR3 reads CASSLGPASGSVYEQYF. In DNA, the CDR3 is TGTGCCAGCAGCTTAGGACCCGCTAGCGGGAGTGTCTACGAGCAGTACTTC.

V gene TRBV6-5 combines with J gene TRBJ2-2, with D maybe TRBD2 (6 bases). The CDR3 length is 13 residues. Between the trimmed V and J ends, which lost 7 bases and 5 bases, there was a span of 11 bases. The germline gives CDR1 MNHEY, CDR2 SVGAGI. The DNA for the CDR3 is TGTGCCAGCACAGGGACTGTGACCGGGGAGCTGTTTTTT. Protein sequence: CASTGTVTGELFF.

V gene TRBV4-1 combines with J gene TRBJ1-1; 10 bases fit TRBD1. Per the germline V gene, CDR1 is MGHRA and CDR2 is YSYEKL. V shed 4 bases, J shed 8 bases, and the junction held 4 bases outside the gene matches. This CDR3 region has 13 residues. The CDR3 DNA reads TGCGCCAGCAGCCCGACAGGGGGCAAAGAAGCTTTCTTT. It specifies CASSPTGGKEAFF.

The chain has TRBV7-8 and TRBJ2-7; 10 bases align to TRBD2. CDR1 and CDR2 from the germline V gene are SGHVS and FQNEAQ. V lost 3 bases and J lost 1; bases outside the gene matches: 6. The CDR3 runs 16 residues. Here the CDR3 reads CASSFGGLASSYEQYF. DNA of the CDR3: TGTGCCAGCAGCTTTGGGGGACTAGCGAGTTCCTACGAGCAGTACTTC.

The rearrangement uses TRBV5-1 and TRBJ2-7; no clear D gene. Germline V gene data show CDR1 as SGHRS and CDR2 as YFSETQ. The CDR3 runs to 13 residues. Trimming stripped 2 bases from V and 0 bases from J, with 6 bases between. CDR3 loop: CASSFTASYEQYF. CDR3 sequence (DNA): TGCGCCAGCAGCTTTACAGCCTCCTACGAGCAGTACTTC. The whole variable domain, filled in from reference TRBV5-1 and TRBJ2-7, reads KAGVTQTPRYLIKTRGQQVTLSCSPISGHRSVSWYQQTPGQGLQFLFEYFSETQRNKGNFPGRFSGRQFSNSRSEMNVSTLELGDSALYLCASSFTASYEQYFGPGTRLTVT.

The chain joins TRBV10-2 to TRBJ2-2; D not resolved. The germline CDR1 and CDR2 sequences are WSHSY and SAAADI. The CDR3 is made up of 15 amino acids. The ends were cut back, 2 bases at V and 2 bases at J, with 9 bases in the middle. CDR3 sequence reads: CASSEVAPNTGELFF. CDR3 DNA sequence: TGCGCCAGCAGTGAGGTGGCACCAAACACCGGGGAGCTGTTTTTT.

This chain joins TRBV4-1 and TRBJ2-1; TRBD2 agrees at 8 bases. Germline-derived CDR1 and CDR2 are MGHRA and YSYEKL. The length of the CDR3 is 14 residues. V lost 3 bases and J lost 10; bases outside the gene matches: 8. CDR3 sequence: CASSHPGLAGEQFF. The CDR3 coding sequence is TGCGCCAGCAGCCATCCCGGACTAGCTGGAGAGCAGTTCTTC.

In DNA, the CDR3 is TGTGCCAGCAGCCAAACAGGGTATCCTAATGAAAAACTGTTTTTT. It specifies CASSQTGYPNEKLFF. V is TRBV14 and J is TRBJ1-4, with D tentatively TRBD1 (6 bases). CDR3 length: 15 amino acids. The V end was cut by 2 bases, the J end by 3 bases, with 10 bases between. Germline values: CDR1 SGHDN, CDR2 FVKESK.

The table lists this clone with a count of one. Other DNA sequences from this sample encode an identical CDR3 as well. The chain combines TRBV7-9 with TRBJ2-1; D unclear. Between the trimmed V and J ends, which lost 0 bases and 9 bases, there was a span of 3 bases. The CDR3 covers 11 residues. Per germline, CDR1 SEHNR and CDR2 FQNEAQ (reference sequence). In DNA, the CDR3 is TGTGCCAGCAGCTTAGCGGGTGAGCAGTTCTTC. Amino acids: CASSLAGEQFF.

Only one count was recorded for this clone. The chain carries TRBV2 and TRBJ1-2, with TRBD1 as a possible D gene (6 bases). Between the trimmed V and J ends, which lost 7 bases and 4 bases, there was a span of 13 bases. The V gene's germline CDR1 is SNHLY and CDR2 FYNNEI. This CDR3 is 13 amino acids long. Here the CDR3 reads CASKFSDSYGYTF. The CDR3 DNA reads TGTGCCAGCAAGTTCTCGGACAGCTATGGCTACACCTTC. The full variable domain, completed using reference TRBV2 and TRBJ1-2, is EPEVTQTPSHQVTQMGQEVILRCVPISNHLYFYWYRQILGQKVEFLVSFYNNEISEKSEIFDDQFSVERPDGSNFTLKIRSTKLEDSAMYFCASKFSDSYGYTFGSGTRLTVV.

The chain recombines TRBV15 with TRBJ1-5; TRBD1 might be the D (5 bases). Deletions cut 0 bases from V and 6 bases from J, with 9 bases between. The CDR3 is made up of 14 amino acids. Germline CDR1 LNHNV, CDR2 YYDKDF (reference sequence). The CDR3 coding sequence is TGTGCCACCAGCAGAGACAGGGCCAGTCAGCCCCAGCATTTT. Residues: CATSRDRASQPQHF.

The V and J genes are TRBV4-1 and TRBJ2-7, with 7 bases lining up with TRBD1. Germline assignment: CDR1 MGHRA and CDR2 YSYEKL. The CDR3 totals 16 residues. The trim removed 1 base at V and 5 bases at J, leaving 11 bases unmatched. The CDR3 region is CASSQGGAQGVHEQYF. In DNA form, the CDR3 reads TGCGCCAGCAGCCAAGGGGGTGCGCAGGGGGTGCACGAGCAGTACTTC.

The chain links TRBV7-9 to TRBJ1-1; no definite D call. V lost 5 bases to trimming and J lost 2 bases, with 15 bases between them. The CDR3 is 15 amino acids. Germline CDR1 and CDR2: SEHNR and FQNEAQ (reference sequence). Here the CDR3 DNA reads TGTGCCAGCAGCGTACACGCTCGTGGTAACACTGAAGCTTTCTTT. Amino acid sequence: CASSVHARGNTEAFF. Full variable domain (missing parts from reference TRBV7-9 and TRBJ1-1): DTGVSQNPRHKITKRGQNVTFRCDPISEHNRLYWYRQTLGQGPEFLTYFQNEAQLEKSRLLSDRFSAERPKGSFSTLEIQRTEQGDSAMYLCASSVHARGNTEAFFGQGTRLTVV.

V gene TRBV28 combines with J gene TRBJ2-2, with TRBD2 matching 13 bases. V was pared by 3 bases and J by 7 bases, with 8 bases of the junction left unmatched. This CDR3 has 17 amino acids. Germline lookup yields CDR1 MDHEN and CDR2 SYDVKM. CDR3 DNA: TGTGCCAGCAGTTTTTTCGGACTAGCGGGAGCCGGCGGGGAGCTGTTTTTT. Translation: CASSFFGLAGAGGELFF.

The chain uses TRBV19 and TRBJ2-1, with 10 nucleotides matching TRBD2. Losses at the gene ends were 5 bases for V and 7 bases for J; bases not matched to a gene: 11. Germline V CDR1 and CDR2: LNHDA, SQIVND (reference sequence). There are 16 residues in the CDR3. This chain's CDR3 is CASSSAIAGGENEQFF. The CDR3 nucleotides read TGTGCCAGTAGTTCGGCAATAGCGGGAGGTGAGAATGAGCAGTTCTTC. Drawing the rest from reference TRBV19 and TRBJ2-1, the complete variable domain is DGGITQSPKYLFRKEGQNVTLSCEQNLNHDAMYWYRQDPGQGLRLIYYSQIVNDFQKGDIAEGYSVSREKKESFPLTVTSAQKNPTAFYLCASSSAIAGGENEQFFGPGTRLTVL.

The V gene is TRBV7-9, the J gene TRBJ1-1; D is unresolved. Germline-derived CDR1 and CDR2 are SEHNR and FQNEAQ (reference sequence). The V end was cut by 4 bases, the J end by 3 bases, with 12 bases between. The CDR3 is 14 residues long. The CDR3 spells CASSSNIGYTEAFF. CDR3 nucleotide sequence: TGTGCCAGCAGCTCAAATATAGGGTACACTGAAGCTTTCTTT.

The chain employs TRBV7-9 and TRBJ2-6; maybe TRBD2 (7 bases). Per the germline V gene, CDR1 is SEHNR and CDR2 is FQNEAQ (reference sequence). V dropped 6 bases and J dropped 4 bases, with 16 bases sitting between them. The CDR3 consists of 16 residues. CDR3 nucleotides: TGTGCCAGCAGTGCCCCGCGGGGGCTCGGGGCCAACGTCCTGACTTTC. It specifies CASSAPRGLGANVLTF.

This sequence joins TRBV4-1 and TRBJ2-1, with D unresolved. The CDR3 contains 13 residues. Trimming took 1 base from V and 12 from J, leaving 13 bases between them. Germline CDR1 is MGHRA and CDR2 is YSYEKL. The CDR3 sequence is CASSQASTTLQFF. The CDR3 region has the DNA TGCGCCAGCAGCCAAGCCTCGACGACTCTGCAGTTCTTC.